This T cell receptor (beta chain) was recorded in a study of T cell responses to AZD1222 COVID-19 vaccine. The method was immunoSEQ multiplex PCR; TCRdb's version includes in-frame clones alone and lacks a portion of them. The top ten hold roughly 4.3% of the sample, which has 150,000 to 200,000 clones, 85% to 90% seen once. Study results and limitations: Regions 160-218 and 743-854 dominated among vaccine-associated CD4 TCRs spanning spike.

Details on this clone: Its antigen is not known.

The CDR3 consists of 11 residues. From germline, CDR1 is GTSNPN and CDR2 SVGIG (reference sequence). V lost 0 bases to trimming and J lost 10 bases, with 4 bases between them. This specimen was peripheral blood, taken 28 days after the second dose of the MenACWY control vaccine. This chain connects TRBV30 to TRBJ1-6, with unresolved D. This clonotype was obtained from an adult who received the MenACWY meningococcal vaccine as a control. CDR3 sequence: CAWSVGSPLHF. For the CDR3, the DNA is TGTGCCTGGAGTGTGGGGTCACCCCTCCACTTT.